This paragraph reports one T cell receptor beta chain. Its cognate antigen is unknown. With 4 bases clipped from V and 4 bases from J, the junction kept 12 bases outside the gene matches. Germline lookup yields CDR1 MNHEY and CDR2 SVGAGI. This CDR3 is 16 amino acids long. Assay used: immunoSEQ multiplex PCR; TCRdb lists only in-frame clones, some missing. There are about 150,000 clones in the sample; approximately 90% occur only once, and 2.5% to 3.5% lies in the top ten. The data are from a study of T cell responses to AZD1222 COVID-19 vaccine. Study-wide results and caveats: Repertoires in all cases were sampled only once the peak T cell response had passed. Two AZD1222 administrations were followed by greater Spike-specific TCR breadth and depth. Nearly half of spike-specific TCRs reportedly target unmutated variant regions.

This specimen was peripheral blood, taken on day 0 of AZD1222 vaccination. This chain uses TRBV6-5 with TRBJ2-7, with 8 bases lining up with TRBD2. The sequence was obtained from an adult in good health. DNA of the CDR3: TGTGCCAGCAGTTCCCGACTGGGCGGGGGGTCGTACGAGCAGTACTTC. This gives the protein CASSSRLGGGSYEQYF.